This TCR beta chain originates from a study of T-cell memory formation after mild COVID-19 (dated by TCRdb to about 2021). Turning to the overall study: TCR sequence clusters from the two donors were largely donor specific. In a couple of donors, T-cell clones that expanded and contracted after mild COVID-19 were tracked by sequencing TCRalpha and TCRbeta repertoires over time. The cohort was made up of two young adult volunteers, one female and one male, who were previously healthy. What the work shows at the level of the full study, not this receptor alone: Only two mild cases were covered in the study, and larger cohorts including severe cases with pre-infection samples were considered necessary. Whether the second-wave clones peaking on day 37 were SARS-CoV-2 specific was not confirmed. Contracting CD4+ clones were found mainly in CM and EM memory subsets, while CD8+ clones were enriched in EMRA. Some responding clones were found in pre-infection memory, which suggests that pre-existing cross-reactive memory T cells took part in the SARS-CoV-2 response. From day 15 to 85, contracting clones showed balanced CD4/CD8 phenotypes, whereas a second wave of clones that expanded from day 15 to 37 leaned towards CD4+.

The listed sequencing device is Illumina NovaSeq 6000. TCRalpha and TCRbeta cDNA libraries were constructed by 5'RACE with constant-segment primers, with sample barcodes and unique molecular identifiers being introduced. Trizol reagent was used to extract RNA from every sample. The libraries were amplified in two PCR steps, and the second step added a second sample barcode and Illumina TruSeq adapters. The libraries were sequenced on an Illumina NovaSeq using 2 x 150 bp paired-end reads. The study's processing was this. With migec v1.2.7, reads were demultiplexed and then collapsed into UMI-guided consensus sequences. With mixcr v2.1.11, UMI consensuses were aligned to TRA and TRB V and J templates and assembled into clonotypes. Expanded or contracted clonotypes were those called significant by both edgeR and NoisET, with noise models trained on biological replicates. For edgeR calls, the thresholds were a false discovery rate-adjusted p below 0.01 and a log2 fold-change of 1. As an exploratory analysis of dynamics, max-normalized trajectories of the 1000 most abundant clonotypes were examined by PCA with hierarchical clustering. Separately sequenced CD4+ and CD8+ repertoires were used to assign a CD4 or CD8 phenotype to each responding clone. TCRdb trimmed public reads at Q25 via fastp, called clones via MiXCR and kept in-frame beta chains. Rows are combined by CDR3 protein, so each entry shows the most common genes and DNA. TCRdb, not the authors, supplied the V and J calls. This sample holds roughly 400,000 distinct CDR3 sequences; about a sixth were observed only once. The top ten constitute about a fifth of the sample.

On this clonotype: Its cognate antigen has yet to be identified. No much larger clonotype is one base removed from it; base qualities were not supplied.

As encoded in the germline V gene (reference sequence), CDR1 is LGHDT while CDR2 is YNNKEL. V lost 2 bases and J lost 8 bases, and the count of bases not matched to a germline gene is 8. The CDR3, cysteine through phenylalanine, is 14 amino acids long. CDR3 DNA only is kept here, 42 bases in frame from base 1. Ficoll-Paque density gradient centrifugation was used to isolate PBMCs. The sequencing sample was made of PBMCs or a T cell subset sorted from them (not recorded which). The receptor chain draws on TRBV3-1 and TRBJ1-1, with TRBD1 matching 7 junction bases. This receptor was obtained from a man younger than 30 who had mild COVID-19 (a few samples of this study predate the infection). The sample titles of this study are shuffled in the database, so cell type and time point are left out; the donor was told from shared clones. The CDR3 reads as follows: CASSQPGQATEAFF. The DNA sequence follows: TGTGCCAGCAGCCAACCCGGACAGGCCACCGAAGCTTTCTTT.